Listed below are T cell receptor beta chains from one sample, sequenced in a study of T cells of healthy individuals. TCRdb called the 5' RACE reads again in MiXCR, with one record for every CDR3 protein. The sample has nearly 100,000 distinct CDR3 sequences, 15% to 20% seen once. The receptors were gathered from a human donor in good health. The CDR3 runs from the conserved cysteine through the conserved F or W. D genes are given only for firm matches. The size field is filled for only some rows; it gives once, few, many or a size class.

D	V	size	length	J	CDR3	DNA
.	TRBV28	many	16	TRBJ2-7	CASSQHSGTDPYEQYF	TGTGCCAGCAGCCAGCACTCCGGGACCGACCCCTACGAGCAGTACTTC
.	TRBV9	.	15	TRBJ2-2	CASSAERGNTGELFF	TGTGCCAGCAGCGCGGAGAGGGGAAACACCGGGGAGCTGTTTTTT
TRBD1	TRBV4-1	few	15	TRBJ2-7	CASSHPGQATYEQYF	TGCGCCAGCAGCCACCCGGGACAGGCGACCTACGAGCAGTACTTC
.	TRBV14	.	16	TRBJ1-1	CASSPKGPSSYTEAFF	TGTGCCAGCAGCCCAAAAGGACCCTCCTCATACACTGAAGCTTTCTTT
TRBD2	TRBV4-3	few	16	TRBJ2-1	CASSHGGLAGQRGQFF	TGCGCCAGCAGCCACGGAGGACTAGCGGGTCAGCGTGGGCAGTTCTTC
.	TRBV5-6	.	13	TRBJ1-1	CASRSRARTEAFF	TGTGCCAGCAGATCCAGGGCCCGTACTGAAGCTTTCTTT
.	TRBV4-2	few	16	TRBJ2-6	CASSHGRRSGANVLTF	TGTGCCAGCAGCCATGGAAGGAGGTCTGGGGCCAACGTCCTGACTTTC
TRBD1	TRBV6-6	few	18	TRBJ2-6	CASSYKDRPISGANVLTF	TGTGCCAGCAGTTACAAGGACAGGCCAATCTCTGGGGCCAACGTCCTGACTTTC
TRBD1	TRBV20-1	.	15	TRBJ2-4	CSARDFRGQQNIQYF	TGCAGTGCTAGAGATTTTAGGGGACAGCAGAACATTCAGTACTTC
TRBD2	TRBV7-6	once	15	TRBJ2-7	CASSLERGRGYEQYF	TGTGCCAGCAGCTTAGAGCGGGGGCGAGGGTACGAGCAGTACTTC
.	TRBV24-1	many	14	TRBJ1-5	CATSDTGLNQPQHF	TGTGCCACCAGTGATACAGGGTTGAATCAGCCCCAGCATTTT
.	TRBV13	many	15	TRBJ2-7	CASSLSGAGSYEQYF	TGTGCCAGCAGCTTATCAGGGGCGGGCTCCTACGAGCAGTACTTC
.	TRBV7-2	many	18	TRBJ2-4	CASSLSYRAGAGKNIQYF	TGTGCCAGCAGCTTGTCATACAGGGCGGGAGCAGGCAAAAACATTCAGTACTTC
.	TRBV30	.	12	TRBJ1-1	CAWSRMNTEAFF	TGTGCCTGGAGTAGGATGAACACTGAAGCTTTCTTT
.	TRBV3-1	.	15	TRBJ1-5	CASSQDLGDRQPQHF	TGTGCCAGCAGCCAAGATCTGGGGGACCGCCAGCCCCAGCATTTT
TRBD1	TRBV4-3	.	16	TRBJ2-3	CASSQILRTGADTQYF	TGCGCCAGCAGCCAAATCCTGAGGACAGGGGCAGATACGCAGTATTTT
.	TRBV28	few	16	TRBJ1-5	CASSLGGRPSNQPQHF	TGTGCCAGCAGTTTAGGAGGCAGACCTAGCAATCAGCCCCAGCATTTT
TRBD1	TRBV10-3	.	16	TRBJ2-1	CAISDPGTGVYNEQFF	TGTGCCATCAGTGATCCCGGGACAGGGGTCTACAATGAGCAGTTCTTC
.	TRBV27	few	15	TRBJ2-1	CASSPRDGSYNEQFF	TGTGCCAGCAGCCCCCGGGACGGGTCCTACAATGAGCAGTTCTTC
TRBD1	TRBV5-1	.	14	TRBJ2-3	CASSLQTGGDTQYF	TGCGCCAGCAGCTTGCAAACAGGGGGTGATACGCAGTATTTT
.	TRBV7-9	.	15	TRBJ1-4	CASSLSLTEGEKLFF	TGTGCCAGCAGCTTAAGCTTAACGGAAGGTGAAAAACTGTTTTTT
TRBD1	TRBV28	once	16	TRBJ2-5	CASSSAGTGVEETQYF	TGTGCCAGCAGTTCGGCCGGGACAGGGGTTGAAGAGACCCAGTACTTC
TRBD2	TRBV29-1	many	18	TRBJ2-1	CSVGPRGLAGYTYNEQFF	TGCAGCGTTGGCCCGAGAGGACTAGCGGGATATACCTACAATGAGCAGTTCTTC
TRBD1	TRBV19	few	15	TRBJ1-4	CASTQGTAFNEKLFF	TGTGCCAGTACACAGGGGACAGCCTTTAATGAAAAACTGTTTTTT
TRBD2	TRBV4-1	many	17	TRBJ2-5	CASSQVMGLANQETQYF	TGCGCCAGCAGCCAAGTGATGGGACTAGCGAACCAAGAGACCCAGTACTTC
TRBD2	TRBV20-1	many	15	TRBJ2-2	CSAGDSGRAPGELFF	TGCAGTGCTGGTGATAGCGGGAGGGCCCCCGGGGAGCTGTTTTTT
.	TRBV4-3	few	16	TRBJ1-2	CASSQDTEAGMYGYTF	TGCGCCAGCAGCCAAGATACTGAGGCAGGGATGTATGGCTACACCTTC
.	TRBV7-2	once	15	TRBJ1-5	CASSLGTRENQPQHF	TGTGCCAGCAGCTTAGGCACCAGGGAGAATCAGCCCCAGCATTTT
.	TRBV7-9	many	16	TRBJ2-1	CASSWTAPGLYNEQFF	TGTGCCAGCAGCTGGACAGCTCCCGGACTTTACAATGAGCAGTTCTTC
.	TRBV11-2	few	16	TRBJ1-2	CASFLPRRGAKYGYTF	TGTGCCAGCTTTCTCCCTAGGCGGGGTGCGAAGTATGGCTACACCTTC
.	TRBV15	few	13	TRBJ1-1	CATSRVGNTEAFF	TGTGCCACCAGCAGAGTAGGGAACACTGAAGCTTTCTTT
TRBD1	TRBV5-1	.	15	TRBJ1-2	CASSLGPGGNYGYTF	TGCGCCAGCAGCTTGGGGCCAGGGGGAAACTATGGCTACACCTTC
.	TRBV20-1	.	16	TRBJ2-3	CSARPYTGKVTDTQYF	TGCAGTGCTAGGCCCTATACAGGGAAGGTCACAGATACGCAGTATTTT
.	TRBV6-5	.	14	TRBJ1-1	CASSYQQVGTEAFF	TGTGCCAGCAGTTACCAGCAAGTCGGAACTGAAGCTTTCTTT
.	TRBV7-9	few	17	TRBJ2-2	CASSSDSGKRGTGELFF	TGTGCCAGCAGCTCGGACAGTGGTAAACGGGGCACCGGGGAGCTGTTTTTT
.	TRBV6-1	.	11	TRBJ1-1	CASKGGTEAFF	TGTGCCAGCAAAGGAGGGACTGAAGCTTTCTTT
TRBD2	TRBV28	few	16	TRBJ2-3	CASWAGGAWGTDTQYF	TGTGCCAGCTGGGCCGGGGGGGCCTGGGGCACAGATACGCAGTATTTT
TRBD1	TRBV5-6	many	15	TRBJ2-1	CASSQRGQGSNEQFF	TGTGCCAGCAGCCAACGTGGACAGGGTAGCAATGAGCAGTTCTTC
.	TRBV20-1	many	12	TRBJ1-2	CSARLRDAGYTF	TGCAGTGCTCGCCTAAGGGACGCTGGCTACACCTTC
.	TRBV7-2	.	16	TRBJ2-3	CASSLAMGRATDTQYF	TGTGCCAGCAGCTTAGCAATGGGCAGGGCGACAGATACGCAGTATTTT
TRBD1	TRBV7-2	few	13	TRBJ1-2	CASRNRGIGGYTF	TGTGCCAGCAGAAACAGGGGGATTGGAGGCTACACCTTC
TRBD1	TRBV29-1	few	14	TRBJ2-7	CSGRGTGGSYEQYF	TGCAGCGGGAGGGGGACAGGGGGCTCCTACGAGCAGTACTTC
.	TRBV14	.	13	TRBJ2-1	CASSQTAYNEQFF	TGTGCCAGCAGCCAAACAGCCTACAATGAGCAGTTCTTC
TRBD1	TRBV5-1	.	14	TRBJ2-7	CASSFPGQGYEQYF	TGCGCCAGCAGCTTCCCGGGACAGGGGTACGAGCAGTACTTC
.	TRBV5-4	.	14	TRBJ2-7	CASSVRDGAYEQYF	TGTGCCAGCAGCGTCCGGGACGGAGCCTACGAGCAGTACTTC
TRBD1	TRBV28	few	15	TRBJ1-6	CASSSSGTANSPLHF	TGTGCCAGCAGCTCCAGTGGGACAGCCAATTCACCCCTCCACTTT
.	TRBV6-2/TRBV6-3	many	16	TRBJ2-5	CASSSDAGLGRETQYF	TGTGCCAGCAGTTCCGATGCGGGACTGGGGAGGGAGACCCAGTACTTC
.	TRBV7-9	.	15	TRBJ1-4	CASSLIGTNGEKLFF	TGTGCCAGCAGCTTAATTGGGACGAACGGGGAAAAACTGTTTTTT
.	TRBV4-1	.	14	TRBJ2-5	CASSKVGGQETQYF	TGCGCCAGCAGTAAAGTGGGGGGCCAAGAGACCCAGTACTTC
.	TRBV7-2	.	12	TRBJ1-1	CASSLNGVVAFF	TGTGCCAGCAGCTTGAACGGAGTTGTAGCTTTCTTT
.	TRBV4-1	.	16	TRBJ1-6	CASSRGSRSYNSPLHF	TGCGCCAGCAGTCGAGGGTCAAGATCCTATAATTCACCCCTCCACTTT
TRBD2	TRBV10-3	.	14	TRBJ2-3	CAINGPAGEDTQYF	TGTGCCATCAACGGGCCAGCGGGGGAAGATACGCAGTATTTT
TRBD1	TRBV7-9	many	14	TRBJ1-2	CASSPGTGGDGYTF	TGTGCCAGCAGCCCCGGGACAGGGGGTGATGGCTACACCTTC
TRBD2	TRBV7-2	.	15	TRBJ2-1	CASSPGGGTSGQQFF	TGTGCCAGCAGCCCTGGGGGGGGGACTAGCGGGCAGCAGTTCTTC
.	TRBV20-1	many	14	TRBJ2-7	CSAKEGGASYEQYF	TGCAGTGCTAAGGAGGGCGGAGCCTCCTACGAGCAGTACTTC
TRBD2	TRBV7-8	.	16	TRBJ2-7	CASSHGLAGNSYEQYF	TGTGCCAGCAGCCACGGACTAGCGGGTAACTCCTACGAGCAGTACTTC
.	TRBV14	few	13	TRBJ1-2	CASSQGANYGYTF	TGTGCCAGCAGCCAAGGAGCTAACTATGGCTACACCTTC
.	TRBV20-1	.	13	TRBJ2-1	CSAPSTGEGEQFF	TGCAGTGCCCCCTCCACGGGCGAGGGTGAGCAGTTCTTC
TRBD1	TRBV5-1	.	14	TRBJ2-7	CASSFGQVLGEQYF	TGCGCCAGCAGCTTCGGACAGGTTTTAGGGGAGCAGTACTTC